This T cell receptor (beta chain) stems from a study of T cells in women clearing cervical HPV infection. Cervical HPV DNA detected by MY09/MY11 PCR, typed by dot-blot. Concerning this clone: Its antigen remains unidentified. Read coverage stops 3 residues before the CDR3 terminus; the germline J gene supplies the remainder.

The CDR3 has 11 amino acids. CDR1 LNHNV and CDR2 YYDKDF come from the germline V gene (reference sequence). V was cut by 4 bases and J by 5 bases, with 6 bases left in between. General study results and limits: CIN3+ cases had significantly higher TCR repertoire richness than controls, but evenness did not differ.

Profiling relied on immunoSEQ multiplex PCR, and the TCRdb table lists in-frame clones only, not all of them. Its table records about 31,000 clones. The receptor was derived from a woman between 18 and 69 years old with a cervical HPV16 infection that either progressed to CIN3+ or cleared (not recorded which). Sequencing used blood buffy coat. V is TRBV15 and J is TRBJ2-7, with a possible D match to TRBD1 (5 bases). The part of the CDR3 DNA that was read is TGTGCCACCAGCATAGGGGACGAG. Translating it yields CATSIGDE. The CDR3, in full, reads CATSIGDEQYF.